This T cell receptor beta chain was profiled in a study of blood T cell repertoires in COVID-19. Libraries were prepared by immunoSEQ multiplex PCR; TCRdb keeps only in-frame clonotypes and omits some of them. Among approximately 220,000 clones listed, over 70% were seen once. The CDR3 contains 14 residues. The V and J ends lost 6 bases and 9 bases, in that order; junction bases with no gene match: 10. Germline V gene sequence: CDR1 LNHDA, CDR2 SQIVND (reference sequence). This TCR was recovered from a middle-aged man with acute or convalescent COVID-19. Sequenced material: peripheral blood. The V gene is TRBV19, the J gene TRBJ2-7, with 11 bases fitting TRBD1. The CDR3, as DNA: TGTGCCAGTAGCCAGCAAGGACAGGGGGCGACGCAGTACTTC. Amino acid sequence: CASSQQGQGATQYF.